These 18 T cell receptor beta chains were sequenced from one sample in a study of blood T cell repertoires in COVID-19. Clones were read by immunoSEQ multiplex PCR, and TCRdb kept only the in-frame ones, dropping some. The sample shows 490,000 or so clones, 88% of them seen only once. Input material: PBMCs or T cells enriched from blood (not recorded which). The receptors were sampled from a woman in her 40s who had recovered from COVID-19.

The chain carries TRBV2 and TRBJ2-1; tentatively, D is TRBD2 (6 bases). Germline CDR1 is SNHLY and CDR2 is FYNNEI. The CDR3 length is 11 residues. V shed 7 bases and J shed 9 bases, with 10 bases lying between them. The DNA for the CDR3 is TGTGCCAGCACTATGGAGGGTGAGCAGTTCTTC. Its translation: CASTMEGEQFF. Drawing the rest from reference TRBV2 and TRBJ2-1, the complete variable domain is EPEVTQTPSHQVTQMGQEVILRCVPISNHLYFYWYRQILGQKVEFLVSFYNNEISEKSEIFDDQFSVERPDGSNFTLKIRSTKLEDSAMYFCASTMEGEQFFGPGTRLTVL.

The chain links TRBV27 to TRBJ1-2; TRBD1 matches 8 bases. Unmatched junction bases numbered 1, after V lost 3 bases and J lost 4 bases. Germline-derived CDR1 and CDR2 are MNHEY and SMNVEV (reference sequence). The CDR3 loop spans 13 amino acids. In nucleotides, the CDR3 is TGTGCCAGCAGTTTGACAGGGGTCTATGGCTACACCTTC. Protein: CASSLTGVYGYTF.

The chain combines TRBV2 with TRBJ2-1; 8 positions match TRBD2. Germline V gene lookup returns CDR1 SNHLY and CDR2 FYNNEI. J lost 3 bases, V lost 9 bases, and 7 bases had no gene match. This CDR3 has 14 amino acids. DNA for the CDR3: TGTGCCAGTTTTAGCGGGAAAATCTACAATGAGCAGTTCTTC. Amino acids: CASFSGKIYNEQFF.

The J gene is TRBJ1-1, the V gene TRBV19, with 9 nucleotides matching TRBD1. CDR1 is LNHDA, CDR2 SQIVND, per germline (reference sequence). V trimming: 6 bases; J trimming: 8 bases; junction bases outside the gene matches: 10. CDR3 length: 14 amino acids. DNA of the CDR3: TGTGCCAGTAGCGTCCCGGGACAGGGTTCGGAAGCTTTCTTT. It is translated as CASSVPGQGSEAFF.

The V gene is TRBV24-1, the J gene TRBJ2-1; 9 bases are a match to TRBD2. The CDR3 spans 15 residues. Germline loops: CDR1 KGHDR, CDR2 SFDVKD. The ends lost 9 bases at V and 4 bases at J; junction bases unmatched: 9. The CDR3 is CATSTGTSLYNEQFF. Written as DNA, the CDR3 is TGTGCCACCTCTACCGGGACTAGCCTATACAATGAGCAGTTCTTC.

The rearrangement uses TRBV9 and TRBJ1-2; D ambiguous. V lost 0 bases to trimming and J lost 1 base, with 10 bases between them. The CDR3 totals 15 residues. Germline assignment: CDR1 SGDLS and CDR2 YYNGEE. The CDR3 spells CASSVGVQINYGYTF. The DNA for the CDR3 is TGTGCCAGCAGCGTAGGTGTACAAATTAACTATGGCTACACCTTC.

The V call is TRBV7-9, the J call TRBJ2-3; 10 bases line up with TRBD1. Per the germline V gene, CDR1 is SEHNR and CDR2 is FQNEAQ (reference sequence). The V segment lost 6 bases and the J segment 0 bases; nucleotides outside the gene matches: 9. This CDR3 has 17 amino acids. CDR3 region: CASSLGQGEGSTDTQYF. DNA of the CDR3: TGTGCCAGCAGTCTTGGACAGGGGGAAGGTAGCACAGATACGCAGTATTTT.

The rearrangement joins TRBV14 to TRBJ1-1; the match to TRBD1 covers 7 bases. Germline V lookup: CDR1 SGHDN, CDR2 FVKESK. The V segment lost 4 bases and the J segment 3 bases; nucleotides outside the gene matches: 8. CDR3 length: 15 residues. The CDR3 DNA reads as TGTGCCAGCAGCCCATCCGCTACAGGGGACACTGAAGCTTTCTTT. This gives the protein CASSPSATGDTEAFF. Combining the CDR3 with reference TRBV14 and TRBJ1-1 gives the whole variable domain EAGVTQFPSHSVIEKGQTVTLRCDPISGHDNLYWYRRVMGKEIKFLLHFVKESKQDESGMPNNRFLAERTGGTYSTLKVQPAELEDSGVYFCASSPSATGDTEAFFGQGTRLTVV.

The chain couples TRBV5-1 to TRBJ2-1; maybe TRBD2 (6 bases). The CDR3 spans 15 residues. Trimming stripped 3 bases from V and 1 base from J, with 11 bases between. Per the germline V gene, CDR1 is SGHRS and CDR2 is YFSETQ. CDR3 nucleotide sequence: TGCGCCAGCAGCTCCGGGGGAGTATCCTACAATGAGCAGTTCTTC. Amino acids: CASSSGGVSYNEQFF.

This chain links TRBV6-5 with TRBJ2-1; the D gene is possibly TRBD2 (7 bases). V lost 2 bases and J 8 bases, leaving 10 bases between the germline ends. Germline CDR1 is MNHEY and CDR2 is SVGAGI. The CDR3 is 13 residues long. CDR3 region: CASSYAGAHEQFF. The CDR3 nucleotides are TGTGCCAGCAGTTACGCGGGGGCGCATGAGCAGTTCTTC.

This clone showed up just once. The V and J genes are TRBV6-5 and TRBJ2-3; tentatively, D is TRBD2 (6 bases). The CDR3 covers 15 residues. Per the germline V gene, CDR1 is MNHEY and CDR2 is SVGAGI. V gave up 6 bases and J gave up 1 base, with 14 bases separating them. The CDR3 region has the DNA TGTGCCAGCAGCCTCCTCGGGGGTGGCACAGATACGCAGTATTTT. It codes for CASSLLGGGTDTQYF.

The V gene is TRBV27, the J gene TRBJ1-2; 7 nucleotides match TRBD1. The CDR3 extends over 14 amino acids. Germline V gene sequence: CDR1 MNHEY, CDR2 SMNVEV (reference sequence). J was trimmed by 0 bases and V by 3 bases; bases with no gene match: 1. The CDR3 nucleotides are TGTGCCAGCAGTTTTGACAGGGCTAACTATGGCTACACCTTC. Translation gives CASSFDRANYGYTF.

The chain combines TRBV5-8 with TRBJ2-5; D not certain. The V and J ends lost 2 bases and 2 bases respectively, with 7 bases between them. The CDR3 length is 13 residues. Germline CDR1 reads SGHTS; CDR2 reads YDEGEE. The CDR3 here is CASSLRVQETQYF. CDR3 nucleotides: TGTGCCAGCAGCTTACGGGTACAAGAGACCCAGTACTTC.

In DNA, the CDR3 is TGTGCCTGGAGTCCCCTCGGGGCTGGGGCCAACGTCCTGACTTTC. It encodes CAWSPLGAGANVLTF. This chain uses TRBV30 with TRBJ2-6; D might be TRBD2 (5 bases). The CDR3 contains 15 residues. Germline V lookup: CDR1 GTSNPN, CDR2 SVGIG (reference sequence). V was clipped by 2 bases and J by 2 bases, with 10 bases between them.

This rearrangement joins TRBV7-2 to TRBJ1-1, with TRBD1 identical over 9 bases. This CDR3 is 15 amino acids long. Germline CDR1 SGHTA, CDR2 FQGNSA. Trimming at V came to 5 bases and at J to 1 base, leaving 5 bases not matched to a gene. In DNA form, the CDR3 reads TGTGCCAGCAGCCCGCGGACAGGGGAGAACACTGAAGCTTTCTTT. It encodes CASSPRTGENTEAFF.

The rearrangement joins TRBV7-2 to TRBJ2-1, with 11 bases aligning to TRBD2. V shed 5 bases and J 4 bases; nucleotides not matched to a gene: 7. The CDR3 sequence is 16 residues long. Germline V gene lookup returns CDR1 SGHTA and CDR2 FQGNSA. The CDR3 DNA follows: TGTGCCAGCAGCCCAATTAGACTAGCGGGATACAATGAGCAGTTCTTC. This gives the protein CASSPIRLAGYNEQFF.

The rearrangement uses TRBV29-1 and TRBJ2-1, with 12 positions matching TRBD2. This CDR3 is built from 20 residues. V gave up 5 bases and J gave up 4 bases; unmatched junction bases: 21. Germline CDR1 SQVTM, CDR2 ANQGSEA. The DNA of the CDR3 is TGCAGCGTTCCCCGACAGGGGGCTCCGGGACTAGCGGGCCGGTACAATGAGCAGTTCTTC. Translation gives CSVPRQGAPGLAGRYNEQFF.

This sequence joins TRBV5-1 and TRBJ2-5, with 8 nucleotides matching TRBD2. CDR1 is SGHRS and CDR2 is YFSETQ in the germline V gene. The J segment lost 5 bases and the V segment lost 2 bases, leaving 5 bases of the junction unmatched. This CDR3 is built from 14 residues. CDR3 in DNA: TGCGCCAGCAGCTTATACGGGGGGGACGAGACCCAGTACTTC. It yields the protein CASSLYGGDETQYF.